This TCR beta chain stems from a study of T cell clonality in common variable immunodeficiency. CVID and control samples used equivalent genomic DNA input. Assay: immunoSEQ multiplex PCR; the TCRdb copy retains only in-frame clones and omits some. The data show approximately 58,000 clones, none appearing only once, with roughly 5.3% held by the ten largest. This clone was detected a few times. The read terminates 3 residues ahead of where the CDR3 ends, so the germline J gene completes it. Deletions cut 8 bases from V and 2 bases from J, with 16 bases between. This CDR3 has 14 residues. CDR1 is SNHLY, CDR2 FYNNEI, per germline.

This chain uses TRBV2 with TRBJ2-7; D is possibly TRBD1 (7 bases). The sample consisted of peripheral blood mononuclear cells. This clonotype was obtained from a person aged 18 to 70 in good health. Incomplete CDR3 DNA: TGTGCCAGCGGGTTGGAGGGGGCGGCCTACGAG. Its translation: CASGLEGAAYE. The full CDR3 is CASGLEGAAYEQYF. Based on the CDR3 plus reference TRBV2 and TRBJ2-7, the full variable domain is EPEVTQTPSHQVTQMGQEVILRCVPISNHLYFYWYRQILGQKVEFLVSFYNNEISEKSEIFDDQFSVERPDGSNFTLKIRSTKLEDSAMYFCASGLEGAAYEQYFGPGTRLTVT.